These 20 T cell receptor beta chains were all obtained from the same sample, sequenced in a study of STAT5B mutations in CD4+ large granular lymphocyte leukemia. Libraries were prepared by immunoSEQ multiplex PCR; TCRdb keeps only in-frame clonotypes and omits some of them. Of tens of thousands of clones listed, 81% were seen once; the top ten hold approximately 4%. Sequenced material: CD4+ T cells from blood buffy coats. Every receptor here comes from a human donor in good health.

The chain employs TRBV28 and TRBJ2-6; D possibly corresponds to TRBD2 (6 bases). CDR1 and CDR2 (germline): MDHEN, SYDVKM. The CDR3 totals 13 residues. V was trimmed by 7 bases and J by 5 bases, leaving 9 bases between them. The CDR3 region is CASTEGRANVLTF. The CDR3 coding sequence is TGTGCCAGCACGGAGGGCCGGGCCAACGTCCTGACTTTC.

The chain recombines TRBV28 with TRBJ2-7, with D tentatively TRBD1 (5 bases). The CDR3 covers 14 residues. Germline lookup yields CDR1 MDHEN and CDR2 SYDVKM. V lost 1 base to trimming and J lost 3 bases, with 10 bases between them. This CDR3 is CASSLSGKNYEQYF. DNA for the CDR3: TGTGCCAGCAGTTTATCAGGGAAGAACTACGAGCAGTACTTC.

The chain joins TRBV5-5 to TRBJ2-5; possible D gene TRBD2, 6 bases. Germline CDR1 reads SGHKS; CDR2 reads YYEKEE (reference sequence). The CDR3 consists of 16 residues. Trimming shortened V by 4 bases and J by 2 bases, and 18 bases separated the two germline ends. The CDR3 protein is CASSLTGWRGQETQYF. For the CDR3, the DNA is TGTGCCAGCAGCCTGACGGGGTGGCGGGGTCAAGAGACCCAGTACTTC.

This clone turned up a few times. V is TRBV7-6 and J is TRBJ2-2; D might be TRBD1 (7 bases). Germline V gene data show CDR1 as SGHVS and CDR2 as FNYEAQ. Trimming took off 1 base at V and 4 bases at J, with 10 bases between the two ends. The CDR3 contains 15 residues. The CDR3 loop reads CASSLDRGLTGELFF. The CDR3 DNA sequence: TGTGCCAGCAGCTTAGACAGGGGACTCACCGGGGAGCTGTTTTTT.

V is TRBV2 and J is TRBJ2-5; TRBD1 agrees at 8 bases. V gave up 5 bases and J gave up 4 bases; unmatched junction bases: 9. The CDR3 sequence is 15 residues long. Germline V gene sequence: CDR1 SNHLY, CDR2 FYNNEI. In DNA, the CDR3 is TGTGCCAGCAGTCCCCGGACAGGGTCAGGAGAGACCCAGTACTTC. Amino acid sequence: CASSPRTGSGETQYF.

This chain joins TRBV5-1 and TRBJ1-3; a weak D match, TRBD1 (6 bases). Germline V gene lookup returns CDR1 SGHRS and CDR2 YFSETQ. The CDR3 spans 13 residues. V shed 4 bases and J shed 7 bases, with 12 bases lying between them. The CDR3 spells CASSLQGGNTIYF. Here the CDR3 DNA reads TGCGCCAGCAGCCTACAGGGAGGGAACACCATATATTTT.

V is TRBV7-2 and J is TRBJ2-7, with D possibly being TRBD1 or TRBD2 (5 bases each). The CDR3 is 15 residues long. The V and J ends lost 4 bases and 5 bases respectively, with 18 bases between them. Germline values: CDR1 SGHTA, CDR2 FQGNSA. CDR3 sequence: CASSSGTHFLDEQYF. CDR3 DNA sequence: TGTGCCAGCAGCTCCGGGACCCACTTCCTAGACGAGCAGTACTTC.

This chain joins TRBV18 and TRBJ1-5; D possibly corresponds to TRBD1 (6 bases). V lost 5 bases to trimming and J lost 4 bases, with 21 bases between them. Looked up from germline, CDR1 is KGHSH and CDR2 is LQKENI. This CDR3 spans 17 amino acids. The CDR3: CASSAFEAGAPNQPQHF. The CDR3 nucleotides are TGTGCCAGCTCAGCATTTGAAGCAGGGGCGCCAAATCAGCCCCAGCATTTT.

J is TRBJ2-1 and V is TRBV9; TRBD2 aligns across 9 bases. The J segment lost 3 bases and the V segment lost 1 base, leaving 2 bases of the junction unmatched. The V gene's germline CDR1 is SGDLS and CDR2 YYNGEE. CDR3 length: 15 residues. The CDR3, as DNA: TGTGCCAGCAGCGTACTTAGCGGGGGCTACAATGAGCAGTTCTTC. This encodes CASSVLSGGYNEQFF.

J is TRBJ2-3 and V is TRBV6-1; 8 bases agree with TRBD2. Per the germline V gene, CDR1 is MNHNS and CDR2 is SASEGT. This CDR3 contains 16 residues. The ends lost 4 bases at V and 4 bases at J; junction bases unmatched: 10. The DNA of the CDR3 is TGTGCCAGCAGTGCTTCCGCGGGAGGCCCCCCAGATACGCAGTATTTT. Amino acid sequence: CASSASAGGPPDTQYF.

The chain uses TRBV19 and TRBJ2-2; 9 nucleotides match TRBD2. Germline V gene sequence: CDR1 LNHDA, CDR2 SQIVND (reference sequence). After removal of 2 bases from V and 3 bases from J, the junction contained 1 base not matched to a gene. This CDR3 has 15 residues. The CDR3 coding sequence is TGTGCCAGTAGTATACTAGCGGGGTACACCGGGGAGCTGTTTTTT. Amino acid sequence: CASSILAGYTGELFF.

This clone appeared a single time. This rearrangement joins TRBV6-5 to TRBJ2-7; 9 positions match TRBD2. The length of the CDR3 is 16 residues. The germline V gene encodes CDR1 MNHEY and CDR2 SVGAGI. The J segment lost 0 bases and the V segment lost 2 bases, leaving 5 bases of the junction unmatched. Here the CDR3 DNA reads TGTGCCAGCAGTTACGACGGACTAGCGAACTCCTACGAGCAGTACTTC. This gives the protein CASSYDGLANSYEQYF.

This chain links TRBV6-1 with TRBJ1-2; TRBD1 might be the D (6 bases). Germline V gene lookup returns CDR1 MNHNS and CDR2 SASEGT. V was shortened by 8 bases and J by 8 bases, with 12 bases between the two germline ends. The CDR3 contains 11 residues. CDR3 region: CASSGVSGYTF. The DNA for the CDR3 is TGTGCCAGCTCAGGGGTGAGCGGCTACACCTTC.

The chain uses TRBV10-3 and TRBJ1-1, with D hard to call. CDR1 is ENHRY and CDR2 is SYGVKD in the germline V gene. This CDR3 spans 17 amino acids. V lost 3 bases and J lost 5, with 22 bases in between. The CDR3 protein is CAISERRREGGWTEAFF. Here the CDR3 DNA reads TGTGCCATCAGTGAAAGACGGCGCGAAGGAGGCTGGACTGAAGCTTTCTTT.

The V and J genes are TRBV7-8 and TRBJ2-5, with 11 bases aligning to TRBD2. V was clipped by 7 bases and J by 7 bases; unmatched bases: 8. The V gene's germline CDR1 is SGHVS and CDR2 FQNEAQ. This CDR3 has 14 residues. The CDR3 DNA reads as TGTGCCAGCACTCCCACTAGCGGGAGAGGGACCCAGTACTTC. As protein: CASTPTSGRGTQYF.

Only a few counts were recorded for this clone. The chain combines TRBV19 with TRBJ1-2; D gene uncertain. This CDR3 region has 14 residues. Trimming took 1 base from V and 6 from J, leaving 12 bases between them. Looked up from germline, CDR1 is LNHDA and CDR2 is SQIVND (reference sequence). CDR3 region: CASSIGRAVHGYTF. The CDR3 bases are TGTGCCAGTAGTATAGGCAGAGCGGTTCATGGCTACACCTTC.

This sequence joins TRBV28 and TRBJ2-3; 7 bases match TRBD2. The J segment lost 5 bases and the V segment lost 6 bases, leaving 5 bases of the junction unmatched. Germline V gene data show CDR1 as MDHEN and CDR2 as SYDVKM. This CDR3 region has 13 residues. CDR3 protein: CASSGGGVDTQYF. CDR3 DNA sequence: TGTGCCAGCAGCGGCGGGGGAGTAGATACGCAGTATTTT.

V is TRBV7-2 and J is TRBJ1-5; D is undetermined. This CDR3 has 15 amino acids. The V gene's germline CDR1 is SGHTA and CDR2 FQGNSA. V lost 1 base, J lost 5 bases, and 12 bases lay in between. The CDR3 coding sequence is TGTGCCAGCAGCTTAGACTGGGGTGGGTATCAGCCCCAGCATTTT. Translating it yields CASSLDWGGYQPQHF.

The chain has TRBV30 and TRBJ2-7; weak D call: TRBD2 (5 bases). The V end was cut by 3 bases, the J end by 2 bases, with 11 bases between. Germline V gene lookup returns CDR1 GTSNPN and CDR2 SVGIG (reference sequence). The CDR3 has 13 amino acids. In DNA form, the CDR3 reads TGTGCCTGGAGAGCGGCAGGAGCCTACGAGCAGTACTTC. Translating it yields CAWRAAGAYEQYF.

The chain joins TRBV5-1 to TRBJ2-5; TRBD2 matches at 13 bases. The V gene's germline CDR1 is SGHRS and CDR2 YFSETQ. V was pared by 3 bases and J by 1 base, with 9 bases of the junction left unmatched. This CDR3 has 18 amino acids. The DNA for the CDR3 is TGCGCCAGCAGCTCCGGACTAGCGGGAGAATTAGGCCAAGAGACCCAGTACTTC. This codes for CASSSGLAGELGQETQYF.